The clone carrying this T cell receptor beta chain was counted between two and nine times. The target antigen is unknown. PCR was performed a second time for roughly 7 to 11 cycles using a sample-barcoded 5' primer and a J-beta primer mix. TCRdb redid the calling of the 5' RACE reads with MiXCR, one entry per CDR3 protein. The sample comprises around 1,000,000 distinct CDR3 sequences, around 25% of which are singletons, and around 0.75% rests with the top ten. The data stem from a study of blood T cells in healthy people across ages. Whole-study results and caveats: Per million T cells, TCR beta diversity dropped about linearly as age rose.

V shed 0 bases and J shed 3 bases, with 5 bases lying between them. The CDR3 length is 13 residues. CDR1 and CDR2 from the germline V gene are SQVTM and ANQGSEA. The same data also went into a second study, on T cells of mothers and their children. From that second work: The sample comes from 8 or 9 healthy Caucasian donors: mothers and children. Detection yielded no persistent microchimeric T cell clones.

The receptor's source is a girl aged 2-9 years in good health. This rearrangement joins TRBV29-1 to TRBJ2-2, with D hard to call. Sequencing was carried out using blood. DNA of the CDR3: TGCAGCGTTGAAGATGCGCACACCGGGGAGCTGTTTTTT. Translating it yields CSVEDAHTGELFF.